The clone carrying this T cell receptor (beta chain) was seen a handful of times. Its matching antigen is unknown. The sample belongs to a study of T cell repertoires in cytomegalovirus infection. Study information: Well-studied HLA-B-restricted CMV epitopes were used in the study alongside recently identified HLA-C-restricted ones. Public TCR beta signatures provided an indication of both CMV infection and a matching HLA type. Study-level results: Adding up the frequency of public TCR beta families identified people who carried CMV plus the relevant HLA. Dominating the ex vivo response were HLA-C-restricted CMV-specific TCR beta clonotypes.

One entry per CDR3 protein results from TCRdb running MiXCR on the reads. The top ten clones hold roughly 17% of a sample with about 500,000 distinct CDR3 sequences, about 33% of them seen once. Trimming shortened V by 4 bases and J by 3 bases, and 12 bases separated the two germline ends. The CDR3 spans 14 residues. In germline, CDR1 is MNHNS, CDR2 SASEGT. The chain links TRBV6-1 to TRBJ1-1; D is undetermined. This TCR came from a human donor in good health (CMV status not recorded). Some clones in this sample may be carry-over from other donors' samples. Sequencing was performed on cultured PBMCs, taken from culture after CMV antigen stimulation. CDR3 amino acids: CASSVRFWDTEAFF. DNA for the CDR3: TGTGCCAGCAGTGTTCGCTTCTGGGACACTGAAGCTTTCTTT.